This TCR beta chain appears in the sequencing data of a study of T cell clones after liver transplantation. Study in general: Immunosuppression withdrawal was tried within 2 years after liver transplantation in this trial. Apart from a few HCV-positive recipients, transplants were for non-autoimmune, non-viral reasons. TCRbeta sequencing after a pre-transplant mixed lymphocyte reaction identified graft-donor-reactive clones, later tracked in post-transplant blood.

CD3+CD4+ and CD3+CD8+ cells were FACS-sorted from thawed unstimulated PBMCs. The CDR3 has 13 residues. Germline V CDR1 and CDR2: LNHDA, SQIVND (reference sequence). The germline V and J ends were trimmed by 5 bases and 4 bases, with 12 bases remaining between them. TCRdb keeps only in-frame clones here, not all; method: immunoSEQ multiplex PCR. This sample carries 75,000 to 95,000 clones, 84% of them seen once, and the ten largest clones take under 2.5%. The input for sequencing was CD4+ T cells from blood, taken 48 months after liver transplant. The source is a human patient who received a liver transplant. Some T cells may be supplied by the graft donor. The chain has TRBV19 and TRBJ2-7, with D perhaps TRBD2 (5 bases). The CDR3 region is CASSSRTGYEQYF. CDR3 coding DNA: TGTGCCAGTAGTTCCCGGACTGGATACGAGCAGTACTTC. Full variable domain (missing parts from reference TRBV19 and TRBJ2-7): DGGITQSPKYLFRKEGQNVTLSCEQNLNHDAMYWYRQDPGQGLRLIYYSQIVNDFQKGDIAEGYSVSREKKESFPLTVTSAQKNPTAFYLCASSSRTGYEQYFGPGTRLTVT.